This TCR beta chain was captured in a study of T cell responses to AZD1222 COVID-19 vaccine (dated by TCRdb to the early 2020s). Regarding the complete study: TCR sequencing covered more than 230 trial participants: 207 given two doses of AZD1222 and some 25 given two doses of MenACWY control vaccine. Enrollment into the trials was organized by age into subgroups of 18-55, 56-69 and 70-plus years, and those subgroups contained approximately 160, 26 and 62 TCR-sequenced participants, respectively. The full study reports these points: Because no day 14 peak-response samples were available, repertoires were characterized only after the peak T cell response. CD4 TCRs associated with the vaccine covered the entire spike protein, and the dominant responses were in regions 160-218 and 743-854. Conclusions about previously exposed vaccinees were limited because only 5 or 6 AZD1222 recipients were SARS-CoV-2 seropositive at baseline. After two AZD1222 doses, spike-specific TCR breadth and depth were significantly higher than at day 0 and than in MenACWY recipients. The 56-69-year group was small, and its depth increase did not reach significance, likely because of low power. Participants were mostly white British and included more females than males, and it was suggested by the authors that clonal diversity may have been underestimated. Reportedly, almost half of the unique spike-specific TCRs recognized epitopes lying outside the regions that are mutated in the B.1.351 and B.1.1.7 variants.

This clone was observed once. Its antigen is currently not known. Base qualities are not provided; no much larger clone lies one nucleotide away. The time point tag for this specimen amounts to: about 28 days (+/-7) after the second vaccine dose. AZD1222 recipients given second doses at about 4 weeks or at about 12 weeks were pooled, since spike-specific TCR depth and breadth were not found to differ between the two schedules. Samples from vaccinated people were obtained from the UK trials COV001 and COV002, which included a single-blind randomized controlled phase 2/3 trial of AZD1222 (ChAdOx1 nCoV-19) in healthy adults. Trial participant PBMC samples were collected at day 0 and day 28 after the second dose for TCRbeta chain sequencing. The CDR3 regions of human TCRbeta chains were analyzed by immunosequencing. For the original study's pipeline: TCRs in the repertoires were compared against a reference library of SARS-CoV-2-specific TCRs that had been generated with the MIRA antigen-specificity platform. Breadth was defined as the fraction of unique TCRs that were SARS-CoV-2-associated, and depth was defined as the fraction of total T cells that were SARS-CoV-2-associated. Using the MIRA data, every spike-specific TCR was mapped to the spike region that the TCR reacted to and assigned to either a CD4 or a CD8 class. Log10-transformed breadth and depth values were compared by one-way ANOVA with Sidak's multiple comparisons tests. Not all clones reach the TCRdb copy of this immuneACCESS table, which keeps in-frame sequences only. Checked studies attribute under half of the gap to unresolved V genes and leave the rest unexplained. From that table come the V and J calls and clone size; the DNA was used to work out D and trimming. This sample gives 150,000 or so clones in total; approximately 90% of them show up just once. The top ten constitute about 3.8% of the sample.

The sample was peripheral blood, taken 28 days after the second AZD1222 dose. The TCR originated in an adult who received the AZD1222 COVID-19 vaccine.

The CDR3: CASSLFLADTQYF. The sequenced DNA: TGTGCCAGCAGCTTATTTTTGGCAGATACGCAGTATTTT. The V and J segments used are TRBV7-9 and TRBJ2-3, with the D gene call left open. Measured from the cysteine to the phenylalanine, the CDR3 is 13 residues long. CDR3 DNA is the only sequence kept; it has 39 bases, read in frame from the first base. The V end loses 2 bases and the J end loses 4 bases, and a stretch of 7 bases separates them. Taken from the germline V gene (reference sequence), the CDR1 and CDR2 loops are SEHNR and FQNEAQ.